This entry concerns a single TCR beta chain. Its target is unknown. This record comes from a study of T cell therapy after organ transplantation. Whole-study findings and limits: Nonresponders had marked pretherapy clonal expansions and little post-therapy change.

Time point in this sample: 4-8 weeks after completion of therapy. This table comes from immunoSEQ multiplex PCR, and its TCRdb copy is limited to in-frame clones, with some not included. Counted here are roughly 3,300 clones, around 69% occurring once; the ten biggest clones make up over 35%. This CDR3 is 16 amino acids long. V gave up 5 bases and J gave up 0 bases; unmatched junction bases: 6. Germline assignment: CDR1 SGHAT and CDR2 FQNNGV. This material consisted of CD8+ T cells from blood, taken after autologous CMV-specific T cell therapy. The rearrangement uses TRBV11-2 and TRBJ2-2, with 7 positions matching TRBD1. The receptor was derived from a human patient who had received a solid organ transplant and had CMV disease. The graft donor may account for some of the T cells. The CDR3 protein is CASSPPGTANTGELFF. The CDR3 nucleotides read TGTGCCAGCAGCCCCCCCGGGACAGCGAACACCGGGGAGCTGTTTTTT.